The clone carrying this TCR beta chain appeared once. The antigen remains unidentified. This entry is derived from a study of shared clonotypes between healthy human individuals. General study results and limits: Specimens sampled were limited to blood, with tissue repertoires likely differing. Clonotype sharing among donors, it was expected, would be affected by sequencing depth.

Libraries were prepared by immunoSEQ multiplex PCR; TCRdb keeps only in-frame clonotypes and omits some of them. Here the sample spans approximately 1.5 million clones, 98% being singletons. CDR3 size: 12 residues. Trimming took 4 bases from V and 4 from J; bases not matched to a gene: 2. CDR1 and CDR2 from the germline V gene are SQVTM and ANQGSEA. This chain connects TRBV29-1 to TRBJ2-3; 7 bases are shared with TRBD2. The sequence was collected from a man aged 25-45 years in good health. Material: naive CD4+ T cells sorted from blood. Indicated subset: CD45RA+ positively selected. This CDR3 is CSVGGSADTQYF. For the CDR3, the DNA is TGCAGCGTTGGCGGGAGTGCAGATACGCAGTATTTT.